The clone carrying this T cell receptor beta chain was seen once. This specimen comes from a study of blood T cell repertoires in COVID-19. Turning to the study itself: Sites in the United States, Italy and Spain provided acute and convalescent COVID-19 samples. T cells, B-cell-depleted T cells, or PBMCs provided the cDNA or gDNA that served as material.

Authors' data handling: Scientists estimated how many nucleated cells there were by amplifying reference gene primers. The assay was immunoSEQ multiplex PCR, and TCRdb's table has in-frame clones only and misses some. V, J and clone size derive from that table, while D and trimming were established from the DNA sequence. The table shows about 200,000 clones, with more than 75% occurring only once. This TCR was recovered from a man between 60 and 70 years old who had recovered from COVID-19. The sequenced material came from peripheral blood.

CDR3 region: CASSDPGQINYGYTF. In DNA form, the CDR3 reads TGTGCCAGCAGTGATCCGGGACAGATTAACTATGGCTACACCTTC. V and J are TRBV25-1 and TRBJ1-2; 7 nucleotides agree with TRBD1. CDR1 is MGHDK and CDR2 is SYGVNS in the germline V gene. The trim removed 3 bases at V and 1 base at J, leaving 5 bases unmatched. The CDR3 is 15 amino acids.